The 5 T cell receptor beta chains reported below all come from one sample, sequenced in a study of human T cells and chemical hapten exposure. TCRdb re-analysed the RACE reads in MiXCR, keeping a single row per CDR3 protein. The sample shows 150,000 to 200,000 distinct CDR3 sequences, around 30% of them seen only once. Described time point: pre-sensitization, week 0. Treatment specified: therapeutic diphenylcyclopropenone sensitization with weekly scalp DPC. The source was whole blood, collected in connection with sensitization to the hapten diphenylcyclopropenone (DPC). The receptor source for this set is a young woman with alopecia areata. Some clones in this sample may be carry-over from other donors' samples.

This rearrangement joins TRBV12-3 or TRBV12-4 to TRBJ1-2, with 9 bases that match TRBD1. Unmatched junction bases numbered 8, after V lost 2 bases and J lost 7 bases. CDR3 length equals 15 residues. The DNA for the CDR3 is TGTGCCAGCAGTTTAAATGGGGACAGGGTATTTGGCTACACCTTC. Its protein is CASSLNGDRVFGYTF.

This chain links TRBV3-1 with TRBJ2-7, with D hard to call. CDR1 LGHDT and CDR2 YNNKEL come from the germline V gene (reference sequence). Trimming stripped 1 base from V and 7 bases from J, with 11 bases between. The CDR3 sequence is 13 residues long. CDR3 in amino acids: CASSQVRMGEQYF. CDR3 bases: TGTGCCAGCAGCCAAGTTAGAATGGGGGAGCAGTACTTC.

This rearrangement joins TRBV18 to TRBJ1-2; D gene uncertain. This CDR3 region has 13 residues. Germline V gene data show CDR1 as KGHSH and CDR2 as LQKENI. Trimming removed 0 bases from V and 7 bases from J, with 9 bases in between. The CDR3 nucleotides read TGTGCCAGCTCACCACCGTCTGGAGCTGGCTACACCTTC. Translating it yields CASSPPSGAGYTF.

Written as DNA, the CDR3 is TGTGCCAGCAGTCCTTCTTATGGACTAGCGGACACAGATACGCAGTATTTT. This encodes CASSPSYGLADTDTQYF. This chain links TRBV28 with TRBJ2-3; TRBD2 matches at 10 bases. The CDR3 sequence is 17 residues long. Germline CDR1 is MDHEN and CDR2 is SYDVKM. V trimming: 5 bases; J trimming: 2 bases; junction bases outside the gene matches: 10.

This chain joins TRBV7-8 and TRBJ1-5, with D possibly being TRBD1 (5 bases). CDR1 and CDR2 from the germline V gene are SGHVS and FQNEAQ. This CDR3 is built from 16 residues. Trimming cost V 5 bases and J 10 bases, with 24 bases left between them. The CDR3 region is CASSPRDRLWGDPQHF. As DNA, the CDR3 is TGTGCCAGCAGCCCCCGCGACAGACTCTGGGGGGATCCCCAGCATTTT. Complete variable domain (other parts from reference TRBV7-8 and TRBJ1-5): GAGVSQSPRYKVAKRGQDVALRCDPISGHVSLFWYQQALGQGPEFLTYFQNEAQLDKSGLPSDRFFAERPEGSVSTLKIQRTQQEDSAVYLCASSPRDRLWGDPQHFGDGTRLSIL.